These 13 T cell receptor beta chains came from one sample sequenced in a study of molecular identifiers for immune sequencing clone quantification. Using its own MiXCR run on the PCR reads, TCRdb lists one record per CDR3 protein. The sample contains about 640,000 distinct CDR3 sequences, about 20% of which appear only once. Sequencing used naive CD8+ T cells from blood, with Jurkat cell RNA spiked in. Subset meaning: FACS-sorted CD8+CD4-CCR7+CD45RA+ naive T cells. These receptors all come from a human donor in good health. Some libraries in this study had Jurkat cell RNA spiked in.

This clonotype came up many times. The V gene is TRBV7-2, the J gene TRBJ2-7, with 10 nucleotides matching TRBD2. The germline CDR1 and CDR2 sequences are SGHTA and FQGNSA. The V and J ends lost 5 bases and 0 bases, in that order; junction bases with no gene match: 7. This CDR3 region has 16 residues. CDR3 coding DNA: TGTGCCAGCAGCCCCGAAGCGGGGGGGAGCTCCTACGAGCAGTACTTC. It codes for CASSPEAGGSSYEQYF. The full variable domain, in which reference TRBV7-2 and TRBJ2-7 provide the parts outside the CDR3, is GAGVSQSPSNKVTEKGKDVELRCDPISGHTALYWYRQSLGQGLEFLIYFQGNSAPDKSGLPSDRFSAERTGGSVSTLTIQRTQQEDSAVYLCASSPEAGGSSYEQYFGPGTRLTVT.

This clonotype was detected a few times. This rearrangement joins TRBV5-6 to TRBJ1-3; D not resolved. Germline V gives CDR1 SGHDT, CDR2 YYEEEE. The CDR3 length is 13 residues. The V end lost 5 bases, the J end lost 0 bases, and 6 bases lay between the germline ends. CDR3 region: CASRLTSGNTIYF. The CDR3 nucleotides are TGTGCCAGCAGGCTTACCTCTGGAAACACCATATATTTT.

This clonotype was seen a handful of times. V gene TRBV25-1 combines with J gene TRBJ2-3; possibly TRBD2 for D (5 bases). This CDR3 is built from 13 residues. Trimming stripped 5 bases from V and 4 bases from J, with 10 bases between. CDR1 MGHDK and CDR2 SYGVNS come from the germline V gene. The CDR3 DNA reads TGTGCCAGCAGTAGTCAACTAGCAGATACGCAGTATTTT. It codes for CASSSQLADTQYF.

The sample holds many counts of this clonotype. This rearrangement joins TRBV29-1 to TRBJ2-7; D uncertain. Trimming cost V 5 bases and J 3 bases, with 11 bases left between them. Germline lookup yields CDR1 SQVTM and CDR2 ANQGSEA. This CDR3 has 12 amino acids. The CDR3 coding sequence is TGCAGCGTTAGAGTATCGGGCTACGAGCAGTACTTC. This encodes CSVRVSGYEQYF.

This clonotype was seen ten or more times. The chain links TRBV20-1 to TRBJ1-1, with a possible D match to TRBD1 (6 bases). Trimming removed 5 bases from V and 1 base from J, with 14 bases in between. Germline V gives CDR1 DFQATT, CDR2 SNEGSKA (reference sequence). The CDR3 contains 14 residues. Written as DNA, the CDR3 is TGCAGTGCTGGGGACAAGGCACCGAACACTGAAGCTTTCTTT. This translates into CSAGDKAPNTEAFF.

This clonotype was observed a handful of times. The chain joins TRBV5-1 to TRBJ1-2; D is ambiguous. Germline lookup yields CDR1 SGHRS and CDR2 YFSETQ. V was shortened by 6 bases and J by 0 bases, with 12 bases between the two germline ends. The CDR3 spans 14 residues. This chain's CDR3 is CASTPETTNYGYTF. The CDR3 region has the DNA TGCGCCAGCACCCCTGAGACAACTAACTATGGCTACACCTTC.

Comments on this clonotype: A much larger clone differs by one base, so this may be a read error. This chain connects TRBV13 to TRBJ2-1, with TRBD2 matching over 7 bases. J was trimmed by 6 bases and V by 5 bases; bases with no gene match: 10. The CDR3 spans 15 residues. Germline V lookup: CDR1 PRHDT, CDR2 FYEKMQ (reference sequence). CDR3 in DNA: TGTGCCAGCAGCCTCACTGGCGGGGGTTTCAATGAGCAGTTCTTC. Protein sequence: CASSLTGGGFNEQFF.

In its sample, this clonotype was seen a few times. The CDR3 region is CASSYTPGSGGYNEQFF. The CDR3 DNA follows: TGTGCCAGCAGCTACACGCCTGGGAGCGGGGGATACAATGAGCAGTTCTTC. This sequence joins TRBV6-2 or TRBV6-3 and TRBJ2-1; 8 positions match TRBD2. Germline loops: CDR1 MNHEY, CDR2 SVGEGT. After removal of 6 bases from V and 4 bases from J, the junction contained 14 bases not matched to a gene. This CDR3 region has 17 residues.

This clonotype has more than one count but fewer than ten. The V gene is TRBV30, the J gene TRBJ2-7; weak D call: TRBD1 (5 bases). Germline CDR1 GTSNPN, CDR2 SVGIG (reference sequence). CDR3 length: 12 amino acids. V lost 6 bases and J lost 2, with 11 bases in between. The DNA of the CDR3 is TGTGCCTGTTACACGGACACCTACGAGCAGTACTTC. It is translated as CACYTDTYEQYF.

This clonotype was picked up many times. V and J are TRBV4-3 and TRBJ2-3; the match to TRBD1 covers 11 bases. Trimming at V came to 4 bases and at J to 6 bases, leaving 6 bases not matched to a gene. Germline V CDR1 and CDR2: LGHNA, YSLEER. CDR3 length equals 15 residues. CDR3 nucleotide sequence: TGCGCCAGCAGCCTCCGGGACAGGGGGTTGGATACGCAGTATTTT. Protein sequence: CASSLRDRGLDTQYF.

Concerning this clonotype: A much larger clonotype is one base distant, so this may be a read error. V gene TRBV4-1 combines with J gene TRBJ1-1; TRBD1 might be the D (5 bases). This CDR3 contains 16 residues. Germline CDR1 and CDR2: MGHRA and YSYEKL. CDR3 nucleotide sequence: TGCACCAGCAGCCAATACCCGGGTCAGGGTCGGACTGAAGCTTTCTTT. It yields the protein CTSSQYPGQGRTEAFF.

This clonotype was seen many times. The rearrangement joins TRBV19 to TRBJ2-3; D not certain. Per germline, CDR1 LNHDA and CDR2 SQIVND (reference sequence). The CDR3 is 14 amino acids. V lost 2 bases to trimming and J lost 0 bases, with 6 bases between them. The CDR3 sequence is CASSIWVSTDTQYF. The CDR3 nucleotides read TGTGCCAGTAGTATATGGGTTAGCACAGATACGCAGTATTTT.

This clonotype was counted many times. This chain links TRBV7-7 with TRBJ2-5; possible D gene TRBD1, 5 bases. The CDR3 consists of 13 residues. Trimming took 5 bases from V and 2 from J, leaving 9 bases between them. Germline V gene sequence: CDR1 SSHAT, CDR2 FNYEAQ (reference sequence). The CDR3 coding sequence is TGTGCCAGCAGCCTGACAGAACAAGAGACCCAGTACTTC. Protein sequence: CASSLTEQETQYF.